The T cell receptor (beta chain) under discussion was sequenced for a study of blood T cells in healthy people across ages. The study's findings and limits: Diversity was higher, and naive CD4+ cells more numerous, in long-lived donors than in aged donors. What prevented conclusive comparison of naive and antigen-experienced cells was that PBMCs were unsorted. Investigators treated diversity estimates from one million T cells as underestimates.

In regard to this clonotype: What it recognizes is unknown. Just one base apart from a much larger clone, this may be a read error.

With a J-beta primer mix and a sample-barcoded 5' primer, a second PCR ran about 7 to 12 cycles. TCRdb re-analysed the 5' RACE reads in MiXCR, keeping a single row per CDR3 protein. The sample includes 1,800,000 or so distinct CDR3 sequences, approximately 39% seen only once; the top ten take about 21%. V lost 4 bases, J lost 3 bases, and 10 bases lay in between. The germline gives CDR1 SGHDT, CDR2 YYEEEE. The CDR3 length is 13 residues. The donors, aged roughly 6 to 95, were healthy Caucasians from Russia. The sequenced material came from blood. This clonotype originated in a human donor in good health. This rearrangement joins TRBV5-6 to TRBJ1-1; D unclear. This chain's CDR3 is CASSPTEYTEAFF. In DNA, the CDR3 is TGTGCCAGCAGCCCTACAGAGTACACTGAAGCTTTCTTT. The variable domain in full, with the rest retrieved from reference TRBV5-6 and TRBJ1-1, is DAGVTQSPTHLIKTRGQQVTLRCSPKSGHDTVSWYQQALGQGPQFIFQYYEEEERQRGNFPDRFSGHQFPNYSSELNVNALLLGDSALYLCASSPTEYTEAFFGQGTRLTVV.